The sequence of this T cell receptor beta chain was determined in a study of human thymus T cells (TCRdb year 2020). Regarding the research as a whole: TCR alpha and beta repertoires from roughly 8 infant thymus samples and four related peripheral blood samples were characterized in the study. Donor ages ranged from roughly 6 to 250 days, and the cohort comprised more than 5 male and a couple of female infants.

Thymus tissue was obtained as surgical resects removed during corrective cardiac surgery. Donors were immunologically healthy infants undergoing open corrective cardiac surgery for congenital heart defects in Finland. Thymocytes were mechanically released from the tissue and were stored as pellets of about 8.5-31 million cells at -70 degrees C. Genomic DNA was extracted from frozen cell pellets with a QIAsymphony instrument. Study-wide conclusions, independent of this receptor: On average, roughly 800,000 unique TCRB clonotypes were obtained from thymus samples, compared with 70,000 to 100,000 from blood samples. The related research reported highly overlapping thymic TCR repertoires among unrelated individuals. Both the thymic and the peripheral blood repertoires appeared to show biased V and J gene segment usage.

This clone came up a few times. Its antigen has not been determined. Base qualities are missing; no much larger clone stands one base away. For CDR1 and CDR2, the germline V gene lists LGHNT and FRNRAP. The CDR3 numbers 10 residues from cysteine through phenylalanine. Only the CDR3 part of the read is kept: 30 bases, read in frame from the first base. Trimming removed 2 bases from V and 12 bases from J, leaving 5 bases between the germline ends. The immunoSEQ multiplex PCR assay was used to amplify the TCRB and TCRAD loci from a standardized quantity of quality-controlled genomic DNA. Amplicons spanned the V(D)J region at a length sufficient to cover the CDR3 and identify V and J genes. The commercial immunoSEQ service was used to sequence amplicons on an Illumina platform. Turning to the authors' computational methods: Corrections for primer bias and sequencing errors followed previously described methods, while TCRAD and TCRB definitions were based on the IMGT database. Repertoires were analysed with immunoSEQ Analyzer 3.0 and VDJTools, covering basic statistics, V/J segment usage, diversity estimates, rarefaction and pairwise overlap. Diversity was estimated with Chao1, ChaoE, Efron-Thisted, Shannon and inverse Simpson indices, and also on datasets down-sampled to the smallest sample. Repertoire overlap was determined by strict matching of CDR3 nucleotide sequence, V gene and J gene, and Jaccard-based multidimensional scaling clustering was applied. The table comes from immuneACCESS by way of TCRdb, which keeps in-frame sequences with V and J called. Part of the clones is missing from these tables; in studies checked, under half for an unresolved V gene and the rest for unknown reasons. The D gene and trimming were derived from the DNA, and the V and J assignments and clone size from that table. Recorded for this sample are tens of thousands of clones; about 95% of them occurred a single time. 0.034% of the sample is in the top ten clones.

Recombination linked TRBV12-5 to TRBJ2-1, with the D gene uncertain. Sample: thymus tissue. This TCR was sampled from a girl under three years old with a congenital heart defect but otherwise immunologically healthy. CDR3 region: CASGLPRQFF. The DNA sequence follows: TGTGCTAGTGGTTTGCCCCGGCAGTTCTTC. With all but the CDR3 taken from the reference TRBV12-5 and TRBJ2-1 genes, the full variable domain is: DARVTQTPRHKVTEMGQEVTMRCQPILGHNTVFWYRQTMMQGLELLAYFRNRAPLDDSGMPKDRFSAEMPDATLATLKIQPSEPRDSAVYFCASGLPRQFFGPGTRLTVL.